This T cell receptor (beta chain) was captured by sequencing in a study of blood T cell repertoires in COVID-19. Some clones are missing from TCRdb's copy, which holds only in-frame ones; the method was immunoSEQ multiplex PCR. Of more than 200,000 clones listed, 80% are singletons. The CDR3 loop spans 12 amino acids. With 8 bases clipped from V and 11 bases from J, the junction kept 10 bases outside the gene matches. Germline CDR1 reads MDHEN; CDR2 reads SYDVKM. Material: PBMCs or T cells enriched from blood (not recorded which). This clonotype was obtained from a woman in her forties with acute COVID-19. V gene TRBV28 combines with J gene TRBJ1-1; 8 bases map to TRBD1. This CDR3 is CASDKGQAFAFF. CDR3 bases: TGTGCCAGCGATAAGGGACAGGCCTTCGCTTTCTTT.